This paragraph covers one TCR beta chain sequence. What it binds is not known. Amplification of TCR alpha and beta CDR3 regions from RNA used iRepertoire nested multiplex PCR. Using its own MiXCR run on the multiplex PCR reads, TCRdb lists one record per CDR3 protein. Of about 130,000 distinct CDR3 sequences in the sample, roughly a quarter were seen once. This sample stems from a study of glioma-infiltrating T cells. Study-wide results and caveats: Tissue and blood shared very few CDR3 sequences.

The ends lost 7 bases at V and 2 bases at J; junction bases unmatched: 10. Germline assignment: CDR1 SNHLY and CDR2 FYNNEI. The CDR3 length is 17 residues. The clonotype originates from a human donor with low-grade glioma or glioblastoma, undergoing nonglioma brain surgery, or in good health (not recorded which). Sequenced: glioma tissue, nonneoplastic brain tissue, or PBMCs (not recorded which). The chain is built from TRBV2 and TRBJ1-5, with 11 bases that match TRBD1. DNA for the CDR3: TGTGCCAGCAAAGGACAGGGGGCAGGGTACGGCAATCAGCCCCAGCATTTT. As protein: CASKGQGAGYGNQPQHF.